These 5 T cell receptor beta chains originate from one sample sequenced in a study of T cell responses to AZD1222 COVID-19 vaccine. Profiled with immunoSEQ multiplex PCR; TCRdb holds only in-frame clones, not every one. The repertoire holds more than 110,000 clones, with around 89% as singletons. The sample consisted of peripheral blood, taken 28 days after the second AZD1222 dose. These receptors came from an adult who received the AZD1222 COVID-19 vaccine.

This chain links TRBV5-1 with TRBJ2-7; 10 nucleotides line up with TRBD2. Germline-derived CDR1 and CDR2 are SGHRS and YFSETQ. The CDR3 sequence is 16 residues long. Trimming took 3 bases from V and 0 from J; bases not matched to a gene: 6. The CDR3 reads CASSSTGTSVSYEQYF. The CDR3 DNA reads TGCGCCAGCAGCTCAACCGGGACTAGCGTCTCCTACGAGCAGTACTTC.

The chain carries TRBV28 and TRBJ1-5; D is ambiguous. Germline CDR1 is MDHEN and CDR2 is SYDVKM. V was trimmed by 7 bases and J by 0 bases, leaving 1 base between them. The CDR3 is made up of 11 amino acids. In DNA, the CDR3 is TGTGCCAGCAATAGCAATCAGCCCCAGCATTTT. It translates to CASNSNQPQHF.

The genes are TRBV6-5 and TRBJ1-2; D might be TRBD1 (5 bases). V shed 11 bases and J shed 0 bases, with 16 bases lying between them. This CDR3 region has 14 residues. CDR1 is MNHEY and CDR2 is SVGAGI in the germline V gene. The CDR3 bases are TGTGCCGGGGCCCTAGCCACAACTAACTATGGCTACACCTTC. Amino acid sequence: CAGALATTNYGYTF.

The chain recombines TRBV5-1 with TRBJ1-5; D not resolved. From germline, CDR1 is SGHRS and CDR2 YFSETQ. V was cut by 2 bases and J by 5 bases, with 8 bases left in between. The CDR3 is 13 residues long. CDR3 nucleotide sequence: TGCGCCAGCAGCTTTGTACCCGATCAGCCCCAGCATTTT. This encodes CASSFVPDQPQHF.

This clone came up once. V is TRBV24-1 and J is TRBJ2-2; possibly TRBD1 for D (5 bases). The V gene's germline CDR1 is KGHDR and CDR2 SFDVKD. CDR3 length: 14 amino acids. The ends were cut back, 5 bases at V and 5 bases at J, with 11 bases in the middle. CDR3 nucleotides: TGTGCCACCAGTGCCGACGACAGAACCGGGGAGCTGTTTTTT. It encodes CATSADDRTGELFF.